Presented here are 31 T cell receptor beta chains from one specimen sequenced in a study of OX40 agonist ivuxolimab in advanced cancers. Clones were sequenced by immunoSEQ multiplex PCR, and TCRdb holds only the in-frame ones, with some missing. Among fewer than 140,000 clones listed, over 75% were seen once. Sequencing used CD4+ or CD8+ T cells sorted from blood, obtained in a trial of the OX40 agonist ivuxolimab. The receptors shown here come from an adult with an advanced solid tumor such as melanoma, head and neck, liver or kidney cancer.

This clone was seen more than once but under ten times. CDR3 nucleotide sequence: TGCGCCAGCAGCTTGGCGGCTAGCGGGGCTGAAAACATTCAGTACTTC. It yields the protein CASSLAASGAENIQYF. The rearrangement links TRBV5-1 to TRBJ2-4; 9 bases are a match to TRBD2. J was trimmed by 5 bases and V by 0 bases; bases with no gene match: 6. This CDR3 contains 16 residues. CDR1 SGHRS and CDR2 YFSETQ come from the germline V gene. Drawing the rest from reference TRBV5-1 and TRBJ2-4, the complete variable domain is KAGVTQTPRYLIKTRGQQVTLSCSPISGHRSVSWYQQTPGQGLQFLFEYFSETQRNKGNFPGRFSGRQFSNSRSEMNVSTLELGDSALYLCASSLAASGAENIQYFGAGTRLSVL.

The chain uses TRBV5-6 and TRBJ2-6; no definite D call. Trimming cost V 1 base and J 0 bases, with 5 bases left between them. The CDR3 is 15 residues long. In germline, CDR1 is SGHDT, CDR2 YYEEEE. The chain's CDR3 is CASSLPASGANVLTF. The CDR3 DNA reads as TGTGCCAGCAGCTTGCCAGCCTCTGGGGCCAACGTCCTGACTTTC. Full variable domain (rest looked up from reference TRBV5-6 and TRBJ2-6): DAGVTQSPTHLIKTRGQQVTLRCSPKSGHDTVSWYQQALGQGPQFIFQYYEEEERQRGNFPDRFSGHQFPNYSSELNVNALLLGDSALYLCASSLPASGANVLTFGAGSRLTVL.

CDR3 residues: CASSTVAGAGTDTQYF. The CDR3 DNA follows: TGTGCCAGCAGCACCGTTGCGGGGGCGGGCACAGATACGCAGTATTTT. This chain uses TRBV7-2 with TRBJ2-3, with a tentative D call TRBD2 (7 bases). Germline loops: CDR1 SGHTA, CDR2 FQGNSA. There are 16 residues in the CDR3. The ends were cut back, 5 bases at V and 1 base at J, with 16 bases in the middle.

The chain has TRBV7-2 and TRBJ2-7, with 10 bases aligning to TRBD2. The ends lost 0 bases at V and 7 bases at J; junction bases unmatched: 6. The CDR3 has 15 amino acids. Germline V lookup: CDR1 SGHTA, CDR2 FQGNSA. In DNA, the CDR3 is TGTGCCAGCAGCTTAGCGGGACTAGCGAGCGAGGAGCAGTACTTC. It translates to CASSLAGLASEEQYF.

This chain uses TRBV6-5 with TRBJ1-2; a possible D gene is TRBD1 (6 bases). This CDR3 is 12 amino acids long. The germline gives CDR1 MNHEY, CDR2 SVGAGI. V shed 6 bases and J shed 8 bases, with 13 bases lying between them. Written as DNA, the CDR3 is TGTGCCAGCAGGCGGACAGTTGAAGGCTACACCTTC. Its translation: CASRRTVEGYTF.

The chain combines TRBV5-1 with TRBJ2-5; 9 nucleotides align to TRBD1. The CDR3 consists of 14 residues. J lost 4 bases, V lost 2 bases, and 3 bases had no gene match. Germline V lookup: CDR1 SGHRS, CDR2 YFSETQ. The CDR3 reads CASSLQGAGETQYF. The CDR3 nucleotides are TGCGCCAGCAGCTTACAGGGGGCAGGAGAGACCCAGTACTTC.

This sequence joins TRBV10-3 and TRBJ2-3; perhaps TRBD2 as D (7 bases). CDR3 length: 13 residues. Trimming pared 10 bases from V and 5 bases from J, leaving 16 bases between. Germline V gene lookup returns CDR1 ENHRY and CDR2 SYGVKD. CDR3 amino acids: CATRGGLGDTQYF. The CDR3 region has the DNA TGTGCCACAAGGGGGGGCCTGGGAGATACGCAGTATTTT.

CDR3 DNA: TGTGCCAGCAGCAGCGCAGGCCTGGACACCGGGGAGCTGTTTTTT. Protein sequence: CASSSAGLDTGELFF. This chain links TRBV27 with TRBJ2-2; D is unresolved. In germline, CDR1 is MNHEY, CDR2 SMNVEV (reference sequence). Deletions cut 6 bases from V and 3 bases from J, with 14 bases between. The CDR3 loop spans 15 amino acids.

The chain employs TRBV9 and TRBJ2-7, with TRBD1 identical over 9 bases. V shed 2 bases, J shed 2 bases, and the junction held 5 bases outside the gene matches. The CDR3 consists of 15 residues. Germline CDR1 SGDLS, CDR2 YYNGEE. The CDR3 loop is CASSVGQGSPYEQYF. In DNA, the CDR3 is TGTGCCAGCAGCGTTGGACAGGGGAGCCCCTACGAGCAGTACTTC.

The rearrangement joins TRBV28 to TRBJ2-7; a possible D gene is TRBD2 (5 bases). V was cut by 8 bases and J by 0 bases, with 11 bases left in between. The CDR3 consists of 13 residues. The germline CDR1 and CDR2 sequences are MDHEN and SYDVKM. CDR3: CASSGGSSYEQYF. The DNA for the CDR3 is TGTGCCAGCTCCGGAGGTAGCTCCTACGAGCAGTACTTC.

The V call is TRBV5-1, the J call TRBJ2-3; D gene unclear. Per germline, CDR1 SGHRS and CDR2 YFSETQ. The CDR3 length is 14 residues. The V gene lost 1 base and the J gene lost 0 bases, with 6 bases spanning the gap. CDR3 protein: CASSLKSSTDTQYF. CDR3 sequence (DNA): TGCGCCAGCAGCTTGAAAAGCAGCACAGATACGCAGTATTTT.

The CDR3 loop reads CASSPYLGGPGNTIYF. CDR3 bases: TGTGCCAGCAGCCCCTATTTGGGGGGACCTGGAAACACCATATATTTT. The chain combines TRBV7-2 with TRBJ1-3, with D perhaps matching TRBD1 (5 bases). The V gene lost 5 bases and the J gene lost 2 bases, with 16 bases spanning the gap. This CDR3 region has 16 residues. The germline CDR1 and CDR2 sequences are SGHTA and FQGNSA.

This sequence joins TRBV29-1 and TRBJ1-2; a weak D match, TRBD1 (6 bases). V lost 4 bases, J lost 6 bases, and 9 bases lay in between. This CDR3 region has 11 residues. The V gene's germline CDR1 is SQVTM and CDR2 ANQGSEA. This chain's CDR3 is CSVGQVDGYTF. The CDR3 region has the DNA TGCAGCGTTGGACAGGTCGATGGCTACACCTTC.

The chain combines TRBV30 with TRBJ2-3; D is possibly TRBD1 (5 bases). In germline, CDR1 is GTSNPN, CDR2 SVGIG (reference sequence). This CDR3 is 12 amino acids long. The V and J ends lost 0 bases and 4 bases respectively, with 5 bases between them. The CDR3: CAWSVGADTQYF. CDR3 nucleotide sequence: TGTGCCTGGAGTGTAGGGGCAGATACGCAGTATTTT.

The chain couples TRBV7-9 to TRBJ2-7, with D unclear. V was cut by 1 base and J by 7 bases, with 8 bases left in between. Germline V lookup: CDR1 SEHNR, CDR2 FQNEAQ (reference sequence). The CDR3 covers 12 residues. DNA for the CDR3: TGTGCCAGCAGCTTAGAAATGGGGGAGCAGTACTTC. It is translated as CASSLEMGEQYF. The variable domain in full, completed from reference TRBV7-9 and TRBJ2-7, reads DTGVSQNPRHKITKRGQNVTFRCDPISEHNRLYWYRQTLGQGPEFLTYFQNEAQLEKSRLLSDRFSAERPKGSFSTLEIQRTEQGDSAMYLCASSLEMGEQYFGPGTRLTVT.

The chain combines TRBV2 with TRBJ2-7; 9 nucleotides match TRBD1. The CDR3 has 13 amino acids. V gave up 7 bases and J gave up 3 bases; unmatched junction bases: 4. The V gene's germline CDR1 is SNHLY and CDR2 FYNNEI. The CDR3: CASKGQGVYEQYF. The CDR3 DNA reads TGTGCCAGCAAGGGACAGGGAGTCTACGAGCAGTACTTC. The variable domain in full, with the rest retrieved from reference TRBV2 and TRBJ2-7, is EPEVTQTPSHQVTQMGQEVILRCVPISNHLYFYWYRQILGQKVEFLVSFYNNEISEKSEIFDDQFSVERPDGSNFTLKIRSTKLEDSAMYFCASKGQGVYEQYFGPGTRLTVT.

The V gene is TRBV7-2, the J gene TRBJ2-2; 8 bases are shared with TRBD1. CDR3 size: 14 residues. V dropped 5 bases and J dropped 4; count of bases not matched to a gene: 3. Per the germline V gene, CDR1 is SGHTA and CDR2 is FQGNSA. DNA for the CDR3: TGTGCCAGCAGCAAGGACAGGGCCACCGGGGAGCTGTTTTTT. Translating gives CASSKDRATGELFF.

The gene calls are TRBV5-6 and TRBJ2-7; a weak D match, TRBD2 (6 bases). The V end was cut by 4 bases, the J end by 5 bases, with 13 bases between. The CDR3 spans 13 residues. From germline, CDR1 is SGHDT and CDR2 YYEEEE. CDR3 in amino acids: CASSGRRGDEQYF. The CDR3 DNA reads as TGTGCCAGCAGCGGGAGGAGGGGAGACGAGCAGTACTTC.

The chain couples TRBV28 to TRBJ1-6; 12 nucleotides align to TRBD1. Germline CDR1 is MDHEN and CDR2 is SYDVKM. J was trimmed by 11 bases and V by 5 bases; bases with no gene match: 7. This CDR3 comprises 15 residues. Written as DNA, the CDR3 is TGTGCCAGCAGTCCCGGGACAGGGGGCATACCACCCCTCCACTTT. The encoded protein is CASSPGTGGIPPLHF.

V gene TRBV4-2 combines with J gene TRBJ1-2, with 10 bases that match TRBD1. The CDR3 spans 16 residues. Per the germline V gene, CDR1 is LGHNA and CDR2 is YNFKEQ. V shed 4 bases, J shed 5 bases, and the junction held 10 bases outside the gene matches. The CDR3 DNA is TGTGCCAGCAGCCTCGACCGACAGGGGGCGAAATATGGCTACACCTTC. Amino acids: CASSLDRQGAKYGYTF.

This chain joins TRBV10-2 and TRBJ2-5, with D maybe TRBD2 (6 bases). The V gene lost 7 bases and the J gene lost 3 bases, with 15 bases spanning the gap. This CDR3 spans 14 amino acids. Per the germline V gene, CDR1 is WSHSY and CDR2 is SAAADI. The CDR3 region is CASNGMGGKETQYF. CDR3 sequence (DNA): TGCGCCAGCAACGGGATGGGAGGAAAAGAGACCCAGTACTTC.

The V gene is TRBV19, the J gene TRBJ1-4; D is ambiguous. Per germline, CDR1 LNHDA and CDR2 SQIVND (reference sequence). V was trimmed by 0 bases and J by 7 bases, leaving 9 bases between them. The CDR3 runs 14 residues. The CDR3 DNA sequence: TGTGCCAGTAGTATAGAACTACGGGGTGAAAAACTGTTTTTT. Translated: CASSIELRGEKLFF.

The chain uses TRBV10-3 and TRBJ1-3, with a possible D match to TRBD1 (5 bases). The CDR3 has 13 amino acids. Germline CDR1 reads ENHRY; CDR2 reads SYGVKD. V was shortened by 4 bases and J by 2 bases, with 6 bases between the two germline ends. The CDR3 DNA sequence: TGTGCCATCAGTGGGGGGGCTGGAAACACCATATATTTT. This sequence encodes CAISGGAGNTIYF.

The chain couples TRBV5-1 to TRBJ2-1, with a possible D match to TRBD1 (6 bases). The CDR3 loop spans 15 amino acids. CDR1 is SGHRS and CDR2 is YFSETQ in the germline V gene. Deletions cut 0 bases from V and 2 bases from J, with 9 bases between. The CDR3 nucleotides are TGCGCCAGCAGCTTGGGCTACAGGGCCTACAATGAGCAGTTCTTC. As protein: CASSLGYRAYNEQFF.

The V gene is TRBV6-1, the J gene TRBJ1-5; D not certain. Per the germline V gene, CDR1 is MNHNS and CDR2 is SASEGT. V dropped 4 bases and J dropped 0 bases, with 13 bases sitting between them. This CDR3 spans 16 amino acids. CDR3 DNA: TGTGCCAGCAGTGGCGGGGTCCTATATAGCAATCAGCCCCAGCATTTT. Protein sequence: CASSGGVLYSNQPQHF.

Only one count was recorded for this clone. The chain uses TRBV28 and TRBJ2-3, with D perhaps matching TRBD2 (7 bases). Germline CDR1 and CDR2: MDHEN and SYDVKM. The CDR3 extends over 15 amino acids. Trimming shortened V by 1 base and J by 13 bases, and 21 bases separated the two germline ends. The CDR3 loop reads CASSLSPRPGEGEYF. The CDR3, as DNA: TGTGCCAGCAGTTTATCCCCCCGGCCGGGGGAGGGGGAGTATTTT.

The chain is built from TRBV6-5 and TRBJ1-2; no clear D. V dropped 8 bases and J dropped 5 bases, with 21 bases sitting between them. CDR3 length equals 15 residues. Germline CDR1 MNHEY, CDR2 SVGAGI. CDR3 sequence (DNA): TGTGCCAGCCTTCCTCGAGGCGGCCGTGGATATGGCTACACCTTC. Its protein product is CASLPRGGRGYGYTF.

This chain joins TRBV19 and TRBJ2-1, with D tentatively TRBD2 (5 bases). V lost 3 bases, J lost 2 bases, and 14 bases lay in between. In germline, CDR1 is LNHDA, CDR2 SQIVND (reference sequence). This CDR3 is built from 16 residues. This chain's CDR3 is CASSIGEGGTYNEQFF. Written as DNA, the CDR3 is TGTGCCAGTAGTATTGGAGAAGGAGGAACCTACAATGAGCAGTTCTTC. Based on the CDR3 plus reference TRBV19 and TRBJ2-1, the full variable domain is DGGITQSPKYLFRKEGQNVTLSCEQNLNHDAMYWYRQDPGQGLRLIYYSQIVNDFQKGDIAEGYSVSREKKESFPLTVTSAQKNPTAFYLCASSIGEGGTYNEQFFGPGTRLTVL.

This sequence joins TRBV30 and TRBJ2-1; TRBD1 aligns across 7 bases. Looked up from germline, CDR1 is GTSNPN and CDR2 is SVGIG (reference sequence). This CDR3 comprises 15 residues. Losses at the gene ends were 1 base for V and 6 bases for J; bases not matched to a gene: 9. CDR3 sequence reads: CAWSAPGTVTNEQFF. DNA of the CDR3: TGTGCCTGGAGTGCGCCTGGGACAGTCACCAATGAGCAGTTCTTC.

The chain recombines TRBV6-5 with TRBJ1-5; 8 bases line up with TRBD1. Germline CDR1 MNHEY, CDR2 SVGAGI. The CDR3 extends over 15 amino acids. V shed 5 bases, J shed 3 bases, and the junction held 6 bases outside the gene matches. This CDR3 is CASSAGTGFNQPQHF. CDR3 bases: TGTGCCAGCAGTGCCGGGACAGGATTCAATCAGCCCCAGCATTTT.

The chain carries TRBV30 and TRBJ1-4; the D is unclear. CDR3 length equals 15 residues. Trimming shortened V by 0 bases and J by 8 bases, and 16 bases separated the two germline ends. Per germline, CDR1 GTSNPN and CDR2 SVGIG (reference sequence). The CDR3 reads CAWSVLGSHWEKLFF. The CDR3 region has the DNA TGTGCCTGGAGTGTATTAGGTAGCCATTGGGAAAAACTGTTTTTT. Combining the CDR3 with reference TRBV30 and TRBJ1-4 gives the whole variable domain SQTIHQWPATLVQPVGSPLSLECTVEGTSNPNLYWYRQAAGRGLQLLFYSVGIGQISSEVPQNLSASRPQDRQFILSSKKLLLSDSGFYLCAWSVLGSHWEKLFFGSGTQLSVL.